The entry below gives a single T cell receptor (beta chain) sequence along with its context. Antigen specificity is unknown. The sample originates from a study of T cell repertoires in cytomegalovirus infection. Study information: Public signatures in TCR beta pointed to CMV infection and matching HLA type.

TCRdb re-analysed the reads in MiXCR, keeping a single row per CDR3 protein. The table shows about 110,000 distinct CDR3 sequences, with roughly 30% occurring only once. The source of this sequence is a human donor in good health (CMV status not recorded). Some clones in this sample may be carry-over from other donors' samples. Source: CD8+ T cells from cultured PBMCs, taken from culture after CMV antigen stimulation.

This chain's CDR3 is CATSSRDRQETQYF. For the CDR3, the DNA is TGTGCCACCAGCAGCCGGGACAGACAAGAGACCCAGTACTTC. The chain couples TRBV15 to TRBJ2-5; TRBD1 aligns across 7 bases. CDR1 is LNHNV, CDR2 YYDKDF, per germline (reference sequence). The V gene end was trimmed by 3 bases and the J gene end by 2 bases; junction bases not matched to a gene: 3. The CDR3 contains 14 residues.